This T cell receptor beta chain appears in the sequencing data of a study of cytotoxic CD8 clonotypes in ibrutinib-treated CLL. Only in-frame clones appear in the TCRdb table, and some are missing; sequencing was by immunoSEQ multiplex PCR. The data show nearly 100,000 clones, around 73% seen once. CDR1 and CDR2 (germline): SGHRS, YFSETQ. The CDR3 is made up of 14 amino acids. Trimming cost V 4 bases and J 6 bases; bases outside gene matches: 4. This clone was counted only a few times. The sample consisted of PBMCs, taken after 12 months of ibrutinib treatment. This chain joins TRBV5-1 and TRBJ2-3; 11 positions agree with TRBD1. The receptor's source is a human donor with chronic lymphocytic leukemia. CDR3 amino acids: CASSRTGGVDTQYF. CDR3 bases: TGCGCCAGCAGCCGGACAGGGGGCGTCGATACGCAGTATTTT.